The 22 T cell receptor beta chains below were found in one sample sequenced in a study of cytomegalovirus exposure and HLA in healthy donors. A multiplex PCR was run with 60 Vbeta primers and 13 Jbeta primers. Produced via immunoSEQ multiplex PCR; TCRdb's table is partial and in-frame only. The sample records over 150,000 clones, roughly 80% being singletons. The specimen sequenced was PBMCs. These receptors were taken from a woman aged 40 to 50 in good health and CMV-seronegative.

Here the CDR3 DNA reads TGTGCCAGCAGTTACTCGCTCCCCAGCGGGGGCCTTGAGCAGTACTTC. It specifies CASSYSLPSGGLEQYF. J is TRBJ2-7 and V is TRBV6-5; 8 bases match TRBD2. CDR3 size: 16 residues. The trim removed 0 bases at V and 7 bases at J, leaving 11 bases unmatched. The V gene's germline CDR1 is MNHEY and CDR2 SVGAGI.

The V and J genes are TRBV2 and TRBJ1-2, with no clear D. The CDR3 covers 14 residues. The germline gives CDR1 SNHLY, CDR2 FYNNEI. Trimming pared 5 bases from V and 8 bases from J, leaving 18 bases between. The CDR3: CASSQEAGGKGYTF. CDR3 DNA: TGTGCCAGCAGTCAAGAGGCAGGTGGTAAAGGCTACACCTTC.

This clone has just a few counts. V usage is TRBV6-1 and J usage is TRBJ1-1, with TRBD1 as a possible D gene (6 bases). CDR1 is MNHNS, CDR2 SASEGT, per germline. This CDR3 contains 14 residues. V shed 5 bases and J shed 4 bases, with 14 bases lying between them. The CDR3 DNA is TGTGCCAGCAGTATTACAGGGTTTACCACTGAAGCTTTCTTT. Protein product: CASSITGFTTEAFF.

This clone showed up just a few times. The CDR3 DNA reads TGTGCCAGCAGGCGCGGAAACACCATATATTTT. Translation: CASRRGNTIYF. The chain uses TRBV27 and TRBJ1-3; D gene uncertain. From germline, CDR1 is MNHEY and CDR2 SMNVEV (reference sequence). This CDR3 region has 11 residues. V lost 6 bases, J lost 4 bases, and 4 bases lay in between.

This clone appeared a single time. The J gene is TRBJ2-3, the V gene TRBV6-1, with a possible D match to TRBD1 (5 bases). V was clipped by 2 bases and J by 5 bases, with 14 bases between them. CDR1 and CDR2 from the germline V gene are MNHNS and SASEGT. The CDR3 totals 15 residues. CDR3 sequence: CASSEHPRQIDTQYF. CDR3 nucleotide sequence: TGTGCCAGCAGTGAACACCCCCGACAGATAGATACGCAGTATTTT.

With respect to this clone: Other DNA sequences in the same sample also yield this CDR3. The CDR3 coding sequence is TGTGCCAGCAGCCACCCCGGGACAGGGAGGGATGGCTACACCTTC. This sequence encodes CASSHPGTGRDGYTF. The chain is built from TRBV4-2 and TRBJ1-2; 9 bases match TRBD1. The CDR3 has 15 residues. Germline trimming cut 3 bases from V and 6 bases from J; bases unmatched to any gene: 8. Per the germline V gene, CDR1 is LGHNA and CDR2 is YNFKEQ.

This clone was counted only a few times. The chain recombines TRBV6-5 with TRBJ1-1; 7 bases line up with TRBD1. Germline CDR1 and CDR2: MNHEY and SVGAGI. The V and J ends lost 4 bases and 1 base, in that order; junction bases with no gene match: 3. This CDR3 is built from 14 residues. The CDR3 loop is CASSSQGPNTEAFF. CDR3 sequence (DNA): TGTGCCAGCAGTTCACAGGGGCCGAACACTGAAGCTTTCTTT.

The V call is TRBV2, the J call TRBJ1-2; D is unclear. V lost 2 bases and J lost 8, with 15 bases in between. Germline V CDR1 and CDR2: SNHLY, FYNNEI. This CDR3 is built from 14 residues. The CDR3: CASSESDRDLGYTF. CDR3 nucleotide sequence: TGTGCCAGCAGTGAAAGTGACCGCGACTTAGGCTACACCTTC.

As DNA, the CDR3 is TGTGCCAGCAGCAAGGATTCGGAGGGGGCCCTTAACTATGGCTACACCTTC. Its translation is CASSKDSEGALNYGYTF. V and J are TRBV7-9 and TRBJ1-2; 7 nucleotides line up with TRBD1. V lost 5 bases and J lost 1; bases outside the gene matches: 13. The CDR3 spans 17 residues. The germline gives CDR1 SEHNR, CDR2 FQNEAQ (reference sequence).

The chain has TRBV10-3 and TRBJ1-2; D might be TRBD1 (6 bases). Germline CDR1 ENHRY, CDR2 SYGVKD. Trimming took off 6 bases at V and 2 bases at J, with 16 bases between the two ends. The CDR3 spans 15 residues. CDR3 protein: CAISNRDKMNYGYTF. In DNA, the CDR3 is TGTGCCATCAGCAACCGGGACAAAATGAACTATGGCTACACCTTC.

The rearrangement links TRBV27 to TRBJ2-1; 15 bases line up with TRBD2. Trimming at V came to 4 bases and at J to 6 bases, leaving 4 bases not matched to a gene. Per germline, CDR1 MNHEY and CDR2 SMNVEV (reference sequence). The CDR3 loop spans 16 amino acids. The CDR3 protein is CASSSGLAGGFNEQFF. In DNA form, the CDR3 reads TGTGCCAGCAGTTCAGGACTAGCGGGGGGGTTCAATGAGCAGTTCTTC.

The J gene is TRBJ2-7, the V gene TRBV6-5; a weak D match, TRBD1 (6 bases). CDR1 is MNHEY and CDR2 is SVGAGI in the germline V gene. The CDR3 totals 15 residues. V was cut by 4 bases and J by 1 base, with 14 bases left in between. For the CDR3, the DNA is TGTGCCAGCAGTTCCGACAGGTTCCCTTCCTACGAGCAGTACTTC. Translation: CASSSDRFPSYEQYF.

The chain uses TRBV5-1 and TRBJ1-2, with 8 bases fitting TRBD1. The CDR3 has 14 amino acids. Unmatched junction bases numbered 6, after V lost 4 bases and J lost 4 bases. Looked up from germline, CDR1 is SGHRS and CDR2 is YFSETQ. CDR3 region: CASSLLQGGYGYTF. In DNA, the CDR3 is TGCGCCAGCAGCCTACTACAGGGGGGCTATGGCTACACCTTC.

This clone appeared a single time. The V and J genes are TRBV5-1 and TRBJ1-6; TRBD1 matches 10 bases. This CDR3 has 15 residues. V shed 4 bases and J 6 bases; nucleotides not matched to a gene: 4. CDR1 SGHRS and CDR2 YFSETQ come from the germline V gene. The CDR3 is CASSPRTGGNSPLHF. The DNA of the CDR3 is TGCGCCAGCAGCCCCCGGACAGGGGGTAATTCACCCCTCCACTTT.

This clone was recorded only once. The CDR3 loop is CASSPGAGGYTDTQYF. The CDR3 DNA is TGTGCCAGCAGCCCCGGGGCGGGGGGTTACACAGATACGCAGTATTTT. The chain combines TRBV7-6 with TRBJ2-3; 8 nucleotides match TRBD2. Germline V lookup: CDR1 SGHVS, CDR2 FNYEAQ. Trimming cost V 5 bases and J 2 bases; bases outside gene matches: 9. The CDR3 has 16 amino acids. Drawing the rest from reference TRBV7-6 and TRBJ2-3, the complete variable domain is GAGVSQSPRYKVTKRGQDVALRCDPISGHVSLYWYRQALGQGPEFLTYFNYEAQQDKSGLPNDRFSAERPEGSISTLTIQRTEQRDSAMYRCASSPGAGGYTDTQYFGPGTRLTVL.

This clone was seen just once. The chain combines TRBV13 with TRBJ2-1; TRBD2 aligns across 10 bases. V was pared by 4 bases and J by 10 bases, with 13 bases of the junction left unmatched. The V gene's germline CDR1 is PRHDT and CDR2 FYEKMQ (reference sequence). This CDR3 has 16 residues. CDR3 amino acids: CASSSRLAGAIKEQFF. CDR3 in DNA: TGTGCCAGCAGCTCCAGGCTAGCGGGAGCAATCAAGGAGCAGTTCTTC.

The chain is built from TRBV5-1 and TRBJ2-1, with 7 bases matching TRBD2. V lost 4 bases to trimming and J lost 1 base; unmatched junction nucleotides: 5. The CDR3 sequence is 15 residues long. Germline CDR1 and CDR2: SGHRS and YFSETQ. CDR3 in amino acids: CASSPSGRSYNEQFF. In DNA form, the CDR3 reads TGCGCCAGCAGCCCTAGCGGCCGATCCTACAATGAGCAGTTCTTC.

In this sample, this clone turned up a few times. The chain has TRBV4-2 and TRBJ1-1; TRBD1 aligns across 7 bases. CDR1 is LGHNA, CDR2 YNFKEQ, per germline. This CDR3 has 16 residues. V was pared by 4 bases and J by 1 base, with 9 bases of the junction left unmatched. CDR3 DNA sequence: TGTGCCAGCAGCCGAGAGCTTAACAGGGGGAACACTGAAGCTTTCTTT. Translation: CASSRELNRGNTEAFF.

The chain combines TRBV4-2 with TRBJ2-4; 11 bases are shared with TRBD2. The J segment lost 8 bases and the V segment lost 1 base, leaving 19 bases of the junction unmatched. In germline, CDR1 is LGHNA, CDR2 YNFKEQ. This CDR3 is 20 amino acids long. The CDR3 nucleotides read TGTGCCAGCAGCCAAGCCCTCTGGGTAGCGGGAGGGCGGAGTATCGACATTCAGTACTTC. It yields the protein CASSQALWVAGGRSIDIQYF.

The rearrangement links TRBV5-4 to TRBJ2-7; 7 bases agree with TRBD1. The CDR3 loop spans 14 amino acids. Germline V gene sequence: CDR1 SGHNT, CDR2 YYREEE (reference sequence). V lost 4 bases to trimming and J lost 5 bases; unmatched junction nucleotides: 9. CDR3 residues: CASSTTKGQDEQYF. As DNA, the CDR3 is TGTGCCAGCAGCACGACCAAAGGACAGGACGAGCAGTACTTC.

This clone appeared a single time. The chain is built from TRBV6-5 and TRBJ2-3; D is possibly TRBD1 (7 bases). This CDR3 comprises 15 residues. Germline CDR1 MNHEY, CDR2 SVGAGI. V was trimmed by 6 bases and J by 3 bases, leaving 16 bases between them. The CDR3 spells CASRETTGRTDTQYF. DNA of the CDR3: TGTGCCAGCAGGGAAACGACAGGGAGGACAGATACGCAGTATTTT.

The chain combines TRBV5-1 with TRBJ2-7; 11 bases are shared with TRBD1. The CDR3 contains 15 residues. The V gene's germline CDR1 is SGHRS and CDR2 YFSETQ. J gave up 4 bases and V 4 bases, and 7 bases lay outside the gene matches. The CDR3 sequence: CASSPLGTGGYEQYF. In DNA, the CDR3 is TGCGCCAGCAGCCCGTTGGGGACAGGGGGTTACGAGCAGTACTTC.